Below, one T cell receptor (beta chain) is given with its context. The data were obtained in a study of blood T cell repertoires in COVID-19. Overall study: COVID-19 samples from acute and convalescent phases originated in the United States, Italy and Spain. The cDNA or gDNA used as material had been derived from T cells, B-cell-depleted T cells, or PBMCs.

The J segment lost 10 bases and the V segment lost 5 bases, leaving 8 bases of the junction unmatched. Per the germline V gene, CDR1 is SGHAT and CDR2 is FQDESV (reference sequence). The CDR3 is 14 amino acids. Per the study methods: Amplification with reference gene primers provided the estimates of nucleated cell counts. Here immunoSEQ multiplex PCR was the method, and the copy in TCRdb shows in-frame clones only, minus some. For V, J and clone size, that table is used; D and trimming come from the DNA. This sample carries over 70,000 clones, more than 75% of them seen once, and the ten largest clones take more than 1%.

V usage is TRBV11-1 and J usage is TRBJ1-6, with TRBD1 matching over 7 bases. This TCR derives from a human donor in a cohort sampled during active COVID-19. Sequencing was done on a sample of peripheral blood. The CDR3: CASSRQGGGSPLHF. CDR3 sequence (DNA): TGTGCCAGCAGCAGACAGGGTGGAGGGTCACCCCTCCACTTT.